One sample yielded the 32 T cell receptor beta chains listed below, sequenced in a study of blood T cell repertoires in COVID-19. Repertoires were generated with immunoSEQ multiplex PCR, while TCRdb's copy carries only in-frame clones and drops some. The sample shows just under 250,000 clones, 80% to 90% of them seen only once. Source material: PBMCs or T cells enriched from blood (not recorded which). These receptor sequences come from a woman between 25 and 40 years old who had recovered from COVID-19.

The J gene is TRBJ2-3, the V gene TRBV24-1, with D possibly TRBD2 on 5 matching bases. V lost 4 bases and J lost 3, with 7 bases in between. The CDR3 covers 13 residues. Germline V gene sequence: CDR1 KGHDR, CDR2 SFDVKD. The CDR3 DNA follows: TGTGCCACCAGTGAGGGAGCAACAGATACGCAGTATTTT. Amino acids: CATSEGATDTQYF.

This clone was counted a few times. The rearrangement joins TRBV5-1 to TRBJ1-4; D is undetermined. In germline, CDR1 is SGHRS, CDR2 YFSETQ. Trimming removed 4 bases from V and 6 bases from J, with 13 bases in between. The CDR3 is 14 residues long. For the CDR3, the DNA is TGCGCCAGCAGCCGCAGCGGAGGTGATGAAAAACTGTTTTTT. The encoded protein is CASSRSGGDEKLFF. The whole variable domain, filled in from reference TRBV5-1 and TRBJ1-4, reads KAGVTQTPRYLIKTRGQQVTLSCSPISGHRSVSWYQQTPGQGLQFLFEYFSETQRNKGNFPGRFSGRQFSNSRSEMNVSTLELGDSALYLCASSRSGGDEKLFFGSGTQLSVL.

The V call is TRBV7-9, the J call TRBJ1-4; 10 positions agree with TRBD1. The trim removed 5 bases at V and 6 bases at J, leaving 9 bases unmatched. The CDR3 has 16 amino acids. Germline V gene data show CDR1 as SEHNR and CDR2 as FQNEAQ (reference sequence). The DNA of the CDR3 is TGTGCCAGCAGCCCCGACGTCGGGACAGGGGATGAAAAACTGTTTTTT. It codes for CASSPDVGTGDEKLFF. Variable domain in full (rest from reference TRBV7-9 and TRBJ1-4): DTGVSQNPRHKITKRGQNVTFRCDPISEHNRLYWYRQTLGQGPEFLTYFQNEAQLEKSRLLSDRFSAERPKGSFSTLEIQRTEQGDSAMYLCASSPDVGTGDEKLFFGSGTQLSVL.

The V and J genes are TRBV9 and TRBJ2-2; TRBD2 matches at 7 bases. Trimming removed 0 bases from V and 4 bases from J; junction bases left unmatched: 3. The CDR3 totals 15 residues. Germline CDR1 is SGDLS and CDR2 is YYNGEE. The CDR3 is CASSVGGGGTGELFF. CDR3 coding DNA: TGTGCCAGCAGCGTAGGTGGGGGGGGCACCGGGGAGCTGTTTTTT.

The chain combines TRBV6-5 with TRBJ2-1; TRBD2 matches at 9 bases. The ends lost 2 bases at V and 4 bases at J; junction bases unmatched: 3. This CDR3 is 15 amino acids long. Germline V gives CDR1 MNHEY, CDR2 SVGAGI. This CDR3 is CASSYLSGSYNEQFF. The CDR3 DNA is TGTGCCAGCAGTTACCTTAGCGGGAGTTACAATGAGCAGTTCTTC.

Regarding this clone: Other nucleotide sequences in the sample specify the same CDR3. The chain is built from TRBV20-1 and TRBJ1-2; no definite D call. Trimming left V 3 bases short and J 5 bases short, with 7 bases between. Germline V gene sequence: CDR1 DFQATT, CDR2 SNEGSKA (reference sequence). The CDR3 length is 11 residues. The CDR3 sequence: CSASSGYGYTF. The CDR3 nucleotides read TGCAGTGCTAGTTCCGGGTATGGCTACACCTTC.

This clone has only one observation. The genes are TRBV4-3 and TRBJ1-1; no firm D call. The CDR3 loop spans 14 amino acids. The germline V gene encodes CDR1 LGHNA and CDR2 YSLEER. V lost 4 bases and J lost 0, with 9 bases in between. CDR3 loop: CASSRDSVNTEAFF. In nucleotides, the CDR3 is TGCGCCAGCAGCCGCGATTCGGTGAACACTGAAGCTTTCTTT.

CDR3 region: CASSRYPPIPGQGTTDTQYF. The CDR3 region has the DNA TGTGCCAGCAGTCGATATCCACCCATCCCGGGACAGGGAACCACAGATACGCAGTATTTT. The V call is TRBV27, the J call TRBJ2-3; 9 positions match TRBD1. V was clipped by 5 bases and J by 2 bases; unmatched bases: 20. Germline V gene sequence: CDR1 MNHEY, CDR2 SMNVEV (reference sequence). The CDR3 extends over 20 amino acids.

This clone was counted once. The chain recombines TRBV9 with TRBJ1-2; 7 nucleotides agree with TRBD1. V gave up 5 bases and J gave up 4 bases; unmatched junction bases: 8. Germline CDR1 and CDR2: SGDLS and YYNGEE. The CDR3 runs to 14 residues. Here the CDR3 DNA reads TGTGCCAGCAGGGCGGGACAGACTCCCTATGGCTACACCTTC. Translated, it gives CASRAGQTPYGYTF.

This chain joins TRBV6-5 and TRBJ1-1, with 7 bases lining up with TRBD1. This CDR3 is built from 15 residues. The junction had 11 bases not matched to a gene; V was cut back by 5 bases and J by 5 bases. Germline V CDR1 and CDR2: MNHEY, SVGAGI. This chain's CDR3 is CASSPLQGGRTEAFF. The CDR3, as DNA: TGTGCCAGCAGTCCACTCCAGGGGGGTCGAACTGAAGCTTTCTTT.

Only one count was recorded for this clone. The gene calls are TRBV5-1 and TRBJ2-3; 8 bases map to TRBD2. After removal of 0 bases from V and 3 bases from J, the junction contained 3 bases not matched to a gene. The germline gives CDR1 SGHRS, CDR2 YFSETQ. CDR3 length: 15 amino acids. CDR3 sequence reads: CASSLGGRITDTQYF. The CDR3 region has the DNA TGCGCCAGCAGCTTGGGCGGGAGGATTACAGATACGCAGTATTTT.

The CDR3 region is CAWSVGGFNYGYTF. Here the CDR3 DNA reads TGTGCCTGGAGTGTAGGGGGTTTTAACTATGGCTACACCTTC. V is TRBV30 and J is TRBJ1-2; the D gene is possibly TRBD1 (6 bases). CDR1 is GTSNPN and CDR2 is SVGIG in the germline V gene (reference sequence). The CDR3 totals 14 residues. V lost 0 bases, J lost 1 base, and 9 bases lay in between.

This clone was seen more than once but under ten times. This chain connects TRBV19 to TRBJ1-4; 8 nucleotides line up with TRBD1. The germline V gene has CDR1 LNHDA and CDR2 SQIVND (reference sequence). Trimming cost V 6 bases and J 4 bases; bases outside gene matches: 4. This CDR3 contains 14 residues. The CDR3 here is CASRPGQVNEKLFF. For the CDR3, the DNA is TGTGCCAGTAGGCCGGGACAGGTTAATGAAAAACTGTTTTTT.

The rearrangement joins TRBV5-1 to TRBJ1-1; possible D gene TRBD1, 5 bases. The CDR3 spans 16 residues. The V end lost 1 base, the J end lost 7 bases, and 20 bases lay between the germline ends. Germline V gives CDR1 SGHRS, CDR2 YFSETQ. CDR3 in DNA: TGCGCCAGCAGCTTGTTAGGCAGGGTGGGAGGGATTGAAGCTTTCTTT. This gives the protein CASSLLGRVGGIEAFF.

CDR3 DNA: TGTGCCAGCAGTCCTCCACTCGGGAGTTCCTACAATGAGCAGTTCTTC. It yields the protein CASSPPLGSSYNEQFF. The V gene is TRBV28, the J gene TRBJ2-1; D may be TRBD2 (6 bases). Trimming took off 5 bases at V and 1 base at J, with 15 bases between the two ends. The V gene's germline CDR1 is MDHEN and CDR2 SYDVKM. CDR3 size: 16 residues.

CDR3 DNA: TGTGCCAGCAGTGAAACAAGGACAGGGTACAATCAGCCCCAGCATTTT. The encoded protein is CASSETRTGYNQPQHF. This chain uses TRBV6-1 with TRBJ1-5; 8 bases are shared with TRBD1. V trimming: 2 bases; J trimming: 3 bases; junction bases outside the gene matches: 6. The germline V gene has CDR1 MNHNS and CDR2 SASEGT. CDR3 length: 16 residues.

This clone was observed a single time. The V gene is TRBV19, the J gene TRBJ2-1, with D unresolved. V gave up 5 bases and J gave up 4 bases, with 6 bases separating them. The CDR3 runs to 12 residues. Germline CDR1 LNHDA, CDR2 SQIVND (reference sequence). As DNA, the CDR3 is TGTGCCAGTAGTCACTTTTACAATGAGCAGTTCTTC. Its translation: CASSHFYNEQFF.

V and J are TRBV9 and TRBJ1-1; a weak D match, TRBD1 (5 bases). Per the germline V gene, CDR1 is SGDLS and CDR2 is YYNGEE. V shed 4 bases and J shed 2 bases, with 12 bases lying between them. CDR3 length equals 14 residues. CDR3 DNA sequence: TGTGCCAGCAGCCCAGGGACTTCCAACACTGAAGCTTTCTTT. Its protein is CASSPGTSNTEAFF. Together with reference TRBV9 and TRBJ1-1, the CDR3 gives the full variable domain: DSGVTQTPKHLITATGQRVTLRCSPRSGDLSVYWYQQSLDQGLQFLIQYYNGEERAKGNILERFSAQQFPDLHSELNLSSLELGDSALYFCASSPGTSNTEAFFGQGTRLTVV.

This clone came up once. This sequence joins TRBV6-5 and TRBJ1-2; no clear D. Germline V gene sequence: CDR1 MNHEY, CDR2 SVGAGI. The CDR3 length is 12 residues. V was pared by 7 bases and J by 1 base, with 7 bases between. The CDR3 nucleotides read TGTGCCAGCAAAGGAGATAACTATGGCTACACCTTC. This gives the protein CASKGDNYGYTF.

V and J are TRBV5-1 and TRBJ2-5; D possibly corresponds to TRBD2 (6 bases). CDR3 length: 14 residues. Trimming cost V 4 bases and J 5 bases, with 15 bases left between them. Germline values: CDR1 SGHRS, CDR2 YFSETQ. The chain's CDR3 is CASSAVGSAETQYF. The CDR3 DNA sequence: TGCGCCAGCAGCGCCGTCGGGAGCGCGGAGACCCAGTACTTC.

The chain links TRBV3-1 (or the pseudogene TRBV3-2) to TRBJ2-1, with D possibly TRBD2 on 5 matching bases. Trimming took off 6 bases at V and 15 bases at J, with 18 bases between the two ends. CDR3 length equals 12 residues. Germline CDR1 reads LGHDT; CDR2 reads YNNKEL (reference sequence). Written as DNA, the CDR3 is TGTGCCAGCAGGGGGAGTCTCGAACGGCCGTTCTTC. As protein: CASRGSLERPFF.

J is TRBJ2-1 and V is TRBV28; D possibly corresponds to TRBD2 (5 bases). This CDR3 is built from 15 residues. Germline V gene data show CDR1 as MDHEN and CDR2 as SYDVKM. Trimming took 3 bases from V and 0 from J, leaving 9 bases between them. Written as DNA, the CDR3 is TGTGCCAGCAGTTTTTGGAGCGGCTCCTACAATGAGCAGTTCTTC. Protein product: CASSFWSGSYNEQFF. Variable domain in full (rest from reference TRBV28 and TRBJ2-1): DVKVTQSSRYLVKRTGEKVFLECVQDMDHENMFWYRQDPGLGLRLIYFSYDVKMKEKGDIPEGYSVSREKKERFSLILESASTNQTSMYLCASSFWSGSYNEQFFGPGTRLTVL.

The CDR3 nucleotides are TGTGCCTGGAGCGCCGGGGCTAGCGGGAGGTGGGATACGCAGTATTTT. Translating it yields CAWSAGASGRWDTQYF. The rearrangement joins TRBV30 to TRBJ2-3; TRBD2 aligns across 11 bases. The CDR3 spans 16 residues. From germline, CDR1 is GTSNPN and CDR2 SVGIG (reference sequence). Trimming cost V 3 bases and J 6 bases; bases outside gene matches: 11. Complete variable domain (other parts from reference TRBV30 and TRBJ2-3): SQTIHQWPATLVQPVGSPLSLECTVEGTSNPNLYWYRQAAGRGLQLLFYSVGIGQISSEVPQNLSASRPQDRQFILSSKKLLLSDSGFYLCAWSAGASGRWDTQYFGPGTRLTVL.

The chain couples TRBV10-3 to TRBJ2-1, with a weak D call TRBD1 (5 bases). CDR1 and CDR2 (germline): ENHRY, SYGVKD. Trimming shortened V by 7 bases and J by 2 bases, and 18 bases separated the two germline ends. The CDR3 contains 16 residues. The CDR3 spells CAITESVTVTYNEQFF. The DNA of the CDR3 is TGTGCCATCACGGAGAGTGTGACAGTAACCTACAATGAGCAGTTCTTC.

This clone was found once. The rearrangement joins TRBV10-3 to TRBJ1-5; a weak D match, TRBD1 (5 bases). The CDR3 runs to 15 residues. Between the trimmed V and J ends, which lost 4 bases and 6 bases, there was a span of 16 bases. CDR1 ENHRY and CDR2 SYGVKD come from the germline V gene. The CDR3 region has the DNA TGTGCCATCAGTGGAGAACAAGGAGGGGCTCAGCCCCAGCATTTT. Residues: CAISGEQGGAQPQHF.

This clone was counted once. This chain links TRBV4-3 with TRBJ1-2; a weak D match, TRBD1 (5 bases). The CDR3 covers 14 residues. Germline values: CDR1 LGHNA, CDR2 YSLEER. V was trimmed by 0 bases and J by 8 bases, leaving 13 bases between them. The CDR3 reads CASSQDAEGQGYTF. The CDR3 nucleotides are TGCGCCAGCAGCCAAGACGCGGAGGGGCAAGGCTACACCTTC.

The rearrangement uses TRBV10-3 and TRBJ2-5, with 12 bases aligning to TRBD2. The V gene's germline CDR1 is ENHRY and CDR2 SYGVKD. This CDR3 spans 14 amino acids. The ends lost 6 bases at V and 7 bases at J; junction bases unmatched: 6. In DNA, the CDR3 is TGTGCCATCAGGACTAGCGGGAGTATTGGGACCCAGTACTTC. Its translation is CAIRTSGSIGTQYF.

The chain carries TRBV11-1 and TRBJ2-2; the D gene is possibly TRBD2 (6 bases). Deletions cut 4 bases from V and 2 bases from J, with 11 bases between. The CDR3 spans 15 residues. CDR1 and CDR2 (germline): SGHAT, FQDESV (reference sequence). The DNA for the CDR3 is TGTGCCAGCAGCTCGCGGGACCCCAACACCGGGGAGCTGTTTTTT. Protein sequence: CASSSRDPNTGELFF.

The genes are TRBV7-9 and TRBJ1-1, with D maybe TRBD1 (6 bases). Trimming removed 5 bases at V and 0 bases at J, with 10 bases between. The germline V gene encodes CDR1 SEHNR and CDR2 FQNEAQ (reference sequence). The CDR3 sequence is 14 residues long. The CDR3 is CASSPDRMNTEAFF. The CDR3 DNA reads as TGTGCCAGCAGCCCTGACAGGATGAACACTGAAGCTTTCTTT.

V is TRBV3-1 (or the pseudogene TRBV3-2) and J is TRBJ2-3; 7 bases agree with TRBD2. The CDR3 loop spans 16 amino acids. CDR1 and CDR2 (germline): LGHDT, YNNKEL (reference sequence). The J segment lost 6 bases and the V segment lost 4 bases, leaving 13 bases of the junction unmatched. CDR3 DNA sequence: TGTGCCAGCAGCCCCGACACTAGCGACCACATGGATACGCAGTATTTT. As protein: CASSPDTSDHMDTQYF.

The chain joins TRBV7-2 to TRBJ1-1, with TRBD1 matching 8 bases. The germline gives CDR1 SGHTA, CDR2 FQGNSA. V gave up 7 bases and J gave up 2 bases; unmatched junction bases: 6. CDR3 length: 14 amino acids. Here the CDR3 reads CASKETGANTEAFF. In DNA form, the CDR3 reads TGTGCCAGCAAAGAGACAGGGGCAAACACTGAAGCTTTCTTT.

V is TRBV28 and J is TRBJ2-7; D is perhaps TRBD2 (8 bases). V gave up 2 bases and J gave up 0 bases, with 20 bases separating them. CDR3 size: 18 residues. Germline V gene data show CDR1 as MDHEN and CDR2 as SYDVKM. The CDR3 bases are TGTGCCAGCAGTTTAAATAGGGGGCTAGCGGGCCACTCCTACGAGCAGTACTTC. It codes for CASSLNRGLAGHSYEQYF.